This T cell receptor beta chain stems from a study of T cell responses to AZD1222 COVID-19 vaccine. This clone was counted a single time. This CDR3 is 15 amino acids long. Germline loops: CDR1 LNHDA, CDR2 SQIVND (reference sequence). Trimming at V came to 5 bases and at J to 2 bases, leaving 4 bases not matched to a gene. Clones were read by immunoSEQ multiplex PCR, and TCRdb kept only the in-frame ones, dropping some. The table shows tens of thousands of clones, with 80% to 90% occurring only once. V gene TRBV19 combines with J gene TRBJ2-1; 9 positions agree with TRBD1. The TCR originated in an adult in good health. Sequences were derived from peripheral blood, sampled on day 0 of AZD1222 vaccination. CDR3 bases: TGTGCCAGTAGTTACGGACAGGGGACCTACAATGAGCAGTTCTTC. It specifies CASSYGQGTYNEQFF.